Listed here are 31 T cell receptor beta chains from one sample, sequenced in a study of blood T cell repertoires in COVID-19. The data were produced by immunoSEQ multiplex PCR, yet TCRdb's version contains in-frame clones alone and is incomplete. This repertoire shows under 200,000 clones, 80% to 90% found once; its top ten account for over 3.5%. The sequencing input was peripheral blood. The receptors derive from a man younger than 30 with active or convalescent COVID-19.

The chain recombines TRBV2 with TRBJ1-5; D possibly corresponds to TRBD1 (5 bases). Germline CDR1 is SNHLY and CDR2 is FYNNEI. The V end was cut by 2 bases, the J end by 7 bases, with 9 bases between. This CDR3 contains 13 residues. This chain's CDR3 is CASSETGDQPQHF. The CDR3 DNA reads as TGTGCCAGCAGTGAAACGGGGGACCAGCCCCAGCATTTT.

V and J are TRBV2 and TRBJ1-6, with D tentatively TRBD1 (5 bases). The CDR3 sequence is 15 residues long. Trimming left V 2 bases short and J 8 bases short, with 13 bases between. The V gene's germline CDR1 is SNHLY and CDR2 FYNNEI. The CDR3 nucleotides read TGTGCCAGCAGTGAAACTCAGGGTGGGGATTCACCCCTCCACTTT. Protein sequence: CASSETQGGDSPLHF.

CDR3 in DNA: TGTGCCAGCAGTCCCTGGGGAGGGCTCGAGCAGTACGTC. Its translation: CASSPWGGLEQYV. The chain has TRBV27 and TRBJ2-7; TRBD2 aligns across 7 bases. V trimming: 5 bases; J trimming: 6 bases; junction bases outside the gene matches: 7. Germline CDR1 and CDR2: MNHEY and SMNVEV (reference sequence). The CDR3 sequence is 13 residues long.

The chain uses TRBV7-2 and TRBJ2-5; D gene uncertain. Germline-derived CDR1 and CDR2 are SGHTA and FQGNSA. V gave up 0 bases and J gave up 2 bases, with 16 bases separating them. The CDR3 covers 17 residues. The CDR3 is CASSLALVSVTQETQYF. Written as DNA, the CDR3 is TGTGCCAGCAGCTTAGCCCTAGTATCGGTTACTCAAGAGACCCAGTACTTC.

The V call is TRBV24-1, the J call TRBJ1-2; D is unclear. Germline lookup yields CDR1 KGHDR and CDR2 SFDVKD. The CDR3 is 9 amino acids. For the CDR3, the DNA is TGTGAATATTCGGGGGGCTACACCTTC. Its translation is CEYSGGYTF.

With regard to this clone: Different DNA sequences within this sample yield the same CDR3. The chain carries TRBV12-3 or TRBV12-4 and TRBJ1-2; no reliable D call. The length of the CDR3 is 13 residues. V shed 2 bases and J shed 4 bases, with 8 bases lying between them. CDR3 loop: CASSLRGTYGYTF. The CDR3 region has the DNA TGTGCCAGCAGTTTACGGGGAACCTATGGCTACACCTTC.

The gene calls are TRBV4-1 and TRBJ1-5; no clear D. The germline gives CDR1 MGHRA, CDR2 YSYEKL. The V gene lost 5 bases and the J gene lost 1 base, with 12 bases spanning the gap. CDR3 length equals 15 residues. The DNA for the CDR3 is TGCGCCAGCAGCAGCCGACATGTGAGCAATCAGCCCCAGCATTTT. Translation: CASSSRHVSNQPQHF.

This clone was seen more than once but under ten times. The rearrangement joins TRBV19 to TRBJ1-1, with D perhaps TRBD1 (6 bases). Trimming took off 3 bases at V and 6 bases at J, with 11 bases between the two ends. Germline-derived CDR1 and CDR2 are LNHDA and SQIVND (reference sequence). CDR3 length equals 13 residues. CDR3 DNA: TGTGCCAGTAGTATCTTGGCAGGGGCTGAAGCTTTCTTT. Encoded protein: CASSILAGAEAFF.

The chain has TRBV4-2 and TRBJ2-1, with 8 bases matching TRBD2. The J segment lost 0 bases and the V segment lost 0 bases, leaving 19 bases of the junction unmatched. This CDR3 has 22 amino acids. The V gene's germline CDR1 is LGHNA and CDR2 YNFKEQ. The chain's CDR3 is CASSQDPGLAGSAPSSYNEQFF. The CDR3 bases are TGTGCCAGCAGCCAAGACCCAGGGCTAGCGGGTTCCGCCCCCTCCTCCTACAATGAGCAGTTCTTC.

The rearrangement joins TRBV11-3 to TRBJ1-1; unclear D gene. This CDR3 is built from 14 residues. The germline V and J ends were trimmed by 4 bases and 3 bases, with 12 bases remaining between them. The germline V gene has CDR1 SGHNT and CDR2 YENEEA. The CDR3 loop is CASSSRQTDTEAFF. The CDR3 DNA reads TGTGCCAGCAGCTCAAGACAAACTGACACTGAAGCTTTCTTT.

This sequence joins TRBV19 and TRBJ2-3; 10 nucleotides line up with TRBD2. V shed 5 bases, J shed 5 bases, and the junction held 10 bases outside the gene matches. The CDR3 is 16 amino acids. Germline V CDR1 and CDR2: LNHDA, SQIVND (reference sequence). Here the CDR3 reads CASSPSAGGRLDTQYF. CDR3 nucleotides: TGTGCCAGTAGTCCTTCAGCGGGGGGGCGTCTAGATACGCAGTATTTT.

The chain employs TRBV5-1 and TRBJ1-1; D not certain. V lost 4 bases and J lost 3, with 10 bases in between. Germline lookup yields CDR1 SGHRS and CDR2 YFSETQ. The CDR3 spans 13 residues. The CDR3 spells CASSLDRYTEAFF. DNA for the CDR3: TGCGCCAGCAGCCTAGACCGATACACTGAAGCTTTCTTT.

The chain couples TRBV28 to TRBJ2-2; D is perhaps TRBD1 (5 bases). The CDR3 has 15 residues. Germline V gene sequence: CDR1 MDHEN, CDR2 SYDVKM. V was cut by 3 bases and J by 4 bases, with 12 bases left in between. As DNA, the CDR3 is TGTGCCAGCAGTTTGAATGGCAGGGCCACCGGGGAGCTGTTTTTT. It specifies CASSLNGRATGELFF.

This clone showed up just once. The rearrangement links TRBV6-1 to TRBJ2-5; D may be TRBD1 (5 bases). With 0 bases removed from V and 4 bases from J, the gap between germline ends came to 9 bases. The CDR3 totals 14 residues. Germline loops: CDR1 MNHNS, CDR2 SASEGT. This CDR3 reads CASSEAWGGETQYF. DNA of the CDR3: TGTGCCAGCAGTGAAGCGTGGGGCGGAGAGACCCAGTACTTC.

This clone was seen only once. The V call is TRBV3-1 (or the pseudogene TRBV3-2), the J call TRBJ1-2, with TRBD1 identical over 7 bases. The CDR3 length is 17 residues. Germline CDR1 and CDR2: LGHDT and YNNKEL (reference sequence). The junction had 18 bases not matched to a gene; V was cut back by 3 bases and J by 8 bases. Written as DNA, the CDR3 is TGTGCCAGCAGCCACCTAGGGGGCCACGGGCCTCAATCAGGCTACACCTTC. It is translated as CASSHLGGHGPQSGYTF.

The chain is built from TRBV2 and TRBJ2-7; 7 bases line up with TRBD2. The V and J ends lost 6 bases and 1 base, in that order; junction bases with no gene match: 3. The CDR3 length is 13 residues. Germline V gene sequence: CDR1 SNHLY, CDR2 FYNNEI. CDR3 residues: CASRSGASYEQYF. CDR3 bases: TGTGCCAGCAGGAGCGGGGCGTCCTACGAGCAGTACTTC.

The chain has TRBV18 and TRBJ2-7; 13 bases match TRBD2. V lost 6 bases to trimming and J lost 4 bases; unmatched junction nucleotides: 6. Germline V gene sequence: CDR1 KGHSH, CDR2 LQKENI. There are 15 residues in the CDR3. CDR3 sequence: CASSPGLAGLYEQYV. As DNA, the CDR3 is TGTGCCAGCTCGCCGGGACTAGCGGGACTTTACGAGCAGTACGTC.

The genes are TRBV30 and TRBJ1-2, with 7 bases lining up with TRBD1. This CDR3 has 14 amino acids. CDR1 and CDR2 from the germline V gene are GTSNPN and SVGIG (reference sequence). V lost 3 bases to trimming and J lost 4 bases; unmatched junction nucleotides: 8. DNA of the CDR3: TGTGCCTGGAGGCACAGGGGCGACCTCTATGGCTACACCTTC. It is translated as CAWRHRGDLYGYTF.

This chain connects TRBV9 to TRBJ1-2; 10 bases are shared with TRBD1. The CDR3 loop spans 14 amino acids. With V trimmed by 4 bases and J by 6 bases, 6 bases remained unmatched. CDR1 and CDR2 (germline): SGDLS, YYNGEE. Here the CDR3 reads CASSRDRGHDGYTF. CDR3 nucleotide sequence: TGTGCCAGCAGCCGCGACAGGGGGCATGATGGCTACACCTTC.

The rearrangement links TRBV29-1 to TRBJ1-5; 11 nucleotides align to TRBD1. The CDR3 is 15 residues long. The V segment lost 4 bases and the J segment 11 bases; nucleotides outside the gene matches: 13. Germline CDR1 reads SQVTM; CDR2 reads ANQGSEA. CDR3 DNA sequence: TGCAGCGTTGGGCTCTGGGACAGGGGGAGTCTGGCCCAGCATTTT. Translating it yields CSVGLWDRGSLAQHF.

The chain uses TRBV12-5 and TRBJ2-1; TRBD2 matches 11 bases. The trim removed 0 bases at V and 8 bases at J, leaving 6 bases unmatched. This CDR3 has 16 amino acids. CDR1 is LGHNT, CDR2 FRNRAP, per germline. CDR3 DNA: TGTGCTAGTGGTTTGGTAATTAGCGGGAGGGCCCATGAGCAGTTCTTC. It codes for CASGLVISGRAHEQFF.

The V call is TRBV10-3, the J call TRBJ2-7, with 7 bases fitting TRBD2. V gave up 2 bases and J gave up 1 base; unmatched junction bases: 8. Germline lookup yields CDR1 ENHRY and CDR2 SYGVKD. The CDR3 is 16 amino acids. CDR3 sequence (DNA): TGTGCCATCAGTGAGGCGGCGGGAGAAAGATCCTACGAGCAGTACTTC. This encodes CAISEAAGERSYEQYF.

This chain links TRBV14 with TRBJ2-1; 8 bases align to TRBD2. CDR3 length: 16 amino acids. Trimming at V came to 3 bases and at J to 0 bases, leaving 4 bases not matched to a gene. Per germline, CDR1 SGHDN and CDR2 FVKESK. CDR3 coding DNA: TGTGCCAGCAGCCAGTTAGCGGGGAGCTCCTACAATGAGCAGTTCTTC. Translating it yields CASSQLAGSSYNEQFF.

The chain joins TRBV19 to TRBJ1-1; no reliable D call. The CDR3 is 13 residues long. Germline V CDR1 and CDR2: LNHDA, SQIVND (reference sequence). The V end was cut by 7 bases, the J end by 6 bases, with 15 bases between. CDR3 coding DNA: TGTGCCAGTATGTACAGCCCCCGCGCTGAAGCTTTCTTT. Translation: CASMYSPRAEAFF. Combining the CDR3 with reference TRBV19 and TRBJ1-1 gives the whole variable domain DGGITQSPKYLFRKEGQNVTLSCEQNLNHDAMYWYRQDPGQGLRLIYYSQIVNDFQKGDIAEGYSVSREKKESFPLTVTSAQKNPTAFYLCASMYSPRAEAFFGQGTRLTVV.

The chain is built from TRBV19 and TRBJ2-1, with D hard to call. V was cut by 11 bases and J by 0 bases, with 5 bases left in between. The germline gives CDR1 LNHDA, CDR2 SQIVND (reference sequence). This CDR3 has 11 residues. CDR3: CAASSYNEQFF. For the CDR3, the DNA is TGTGCCGCGAGCTCCTACAATGAGCAGTTCTTC.

The CDR3 bases are TGTGCCAGCAGTCGGGACAGGGTTAACTATGGCTACACCTTC. Translated: CASSRDRVNYGYTF. V is TRBV5-4 and J is TRBJ1-2; TRBD1 matches 9 bases. V was clipped by 5 bases and J by 1 base; unmatched bases: 3. The CDR3 has 14 amino acids. Germline V gene sequence: CDR1 SGHNT, CDR2 YYREEE (reference sequence).

There are a few counts of this clone. The CDR3 DNA reads TGTGCCAGTAGTAGAGTCACCTACGAGCAGTACGTC. Translated: CASSRVTYEQYV. The chain employs TRBV19 and TRBJ2-7; no definite D call. V was cut by 4 bases and J by 2 bases, with 6 bases left in between. The CDR3 loop spans 12 amino acids. CDR1 and CDR2 from the germline V gene are LNHDA and SQIVND (reference sequence).

This chain joins TRBV19 and TRBJ2-1; TRBD2 matches at 8 bases. J lost 0 bases, V lost 6 bases, and 7 bases had no gene match. Germline V lookup: CDR1 LNHDA, CDR2 SQIVND (reference sequence). CDR3 size: 16 residues. CDR3 sequence reads: CASSLKRGTSYNEQFF. CDR3 sequence (DNA): TGTGCCAGTAGCCTGAAGCGGGGGACCTCCTACAATGAGCAGTTCTTC.

V usage is TRBV7-2 and J usage is TRBJ1-1; 10 bases are a match to TRBD1. With V trimmed by 3 bases and J by 6 bases, 4 bases remained unmatched. Germline V gives CDR1 SGHTA, CDR2 FQGNSA. CDR3 length: 14 amino acids. CDR3 coding DNA: TGTGCCAGCAGCTTGACAGGGGGCATAGCTGAAGCTTTCTTT. It specifies CASSLTGGIAEAFF. The entire variable domain, with the rest obtained from reference TRBV7-2 and TRBJ1-1, is as follows: GAGVSQSPSNKVTEKGKDVELRCDPISGHTALYWYRQSLGQGLEFLIYFQGNSAPDKSGLPSDRFSAERTGGSVSTLTIQRTQQEDSAVYLCASSLTGGIAEAFFGQGTRLTVV.

The CDR3 loop is CASSLRDRGDSPLHF. As DNA, the CDR3 is TGTGCCAGCAGTCTCCGTGACAGGGGGGATTCACCCCTCCACTTT. The J gene is TRBJ1-6, the V gene TRBV2; TRBD1 aligns across 9 bases. The CDR3 extends over 15 amino acids. The germline V gene encodes CDR1 SNHLY and CDR2 FYNNEI. The V segment lost 5 bases and the J segment 8 bases; nucleotides outside the gene matches: 7.

The rearrangement links TRBV12-3 or TRBV12-4 to TRBJ1-6; D gene unclear. V was trimmed by 6 bases and J by 10 bases, leaving 13 bases between them. The CDR3 length is 13 residues. CDR3 in amino acids: CASSPGMGSPLHF. CDR3 bases: TGTGCCAGCAGCCCCGGGATGGGGTCACCCCTCCACTTT.